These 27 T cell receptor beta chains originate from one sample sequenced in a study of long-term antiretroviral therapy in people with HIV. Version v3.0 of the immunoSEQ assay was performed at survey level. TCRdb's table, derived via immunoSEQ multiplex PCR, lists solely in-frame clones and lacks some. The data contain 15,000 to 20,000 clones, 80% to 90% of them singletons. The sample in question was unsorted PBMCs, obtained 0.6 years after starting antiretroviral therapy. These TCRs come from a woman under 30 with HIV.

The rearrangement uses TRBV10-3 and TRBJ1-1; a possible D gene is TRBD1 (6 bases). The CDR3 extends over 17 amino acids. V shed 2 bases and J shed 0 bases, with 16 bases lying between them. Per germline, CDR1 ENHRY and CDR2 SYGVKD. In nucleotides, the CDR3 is TGTGCCATCAGTGAGCCGGGGGCAGGGAGGATGAACACTGAAGCTTTCTTT. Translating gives CAISEPGAGRMNTEAFF.

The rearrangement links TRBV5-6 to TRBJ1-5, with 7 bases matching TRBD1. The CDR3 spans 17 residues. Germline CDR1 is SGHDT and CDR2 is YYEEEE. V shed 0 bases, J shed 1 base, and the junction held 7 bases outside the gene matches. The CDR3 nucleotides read TGTGCCAGCAGCTTGGGCGCGGGGACAGAGAGCAATCAGCCCCAGCATTTT. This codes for CASSLGAGTESNQPQHF.

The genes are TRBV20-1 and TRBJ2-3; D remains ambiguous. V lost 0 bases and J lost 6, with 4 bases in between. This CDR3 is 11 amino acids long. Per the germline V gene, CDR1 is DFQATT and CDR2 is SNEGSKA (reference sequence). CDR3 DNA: TGCAGTGCTAGAGATCTGGATACGCAGTATTTT. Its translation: CSARDLDTQYF.

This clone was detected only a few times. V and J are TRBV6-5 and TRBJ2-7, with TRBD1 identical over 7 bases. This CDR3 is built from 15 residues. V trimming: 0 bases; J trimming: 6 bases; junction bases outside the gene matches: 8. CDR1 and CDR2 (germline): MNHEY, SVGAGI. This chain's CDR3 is CASSYSGQVVSEQYF. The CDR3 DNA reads TGTGCCAGCAGTTACTCAGGACAGGTGGTGAGCGAGCAGTACTTC.

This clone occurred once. CDR3 protein: CASSLVAWGRGWEQYF. In DNA, the CDR3 is TGTGCCAGCAGTCTCGTGGCGTGGGGTAGAGGTTGGGAGCAGTACTTC. The rearrangement uses TRBV27 and TRBJ2-7; D call uncertain. This CDR3 spans 16 amino acids. CDR1 is MNHEY and CDR2 is SMNVEV in the germline V gene (reference sequence). V lost 5 bases to trimming and J lost 7 bases, with 24 bases between them.

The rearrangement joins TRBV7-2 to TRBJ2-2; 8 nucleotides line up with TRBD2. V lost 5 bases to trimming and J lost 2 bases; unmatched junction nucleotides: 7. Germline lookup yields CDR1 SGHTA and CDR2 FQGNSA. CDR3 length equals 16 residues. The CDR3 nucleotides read TGTGCCAGCAGCCCGGGAGGGGGGGCCAACACCGGGGAGCTGTTTTTT. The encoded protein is CASSPGGGANTGELFF.

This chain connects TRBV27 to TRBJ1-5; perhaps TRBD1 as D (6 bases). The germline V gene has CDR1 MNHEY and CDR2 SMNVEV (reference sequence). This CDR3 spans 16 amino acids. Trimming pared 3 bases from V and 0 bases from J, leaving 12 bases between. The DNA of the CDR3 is TGTGCCAGCAGTTTTTACAGGGAGGATAGCAATCAGCCCCAGCATTTT. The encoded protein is CASSFYREDSNQPQHF.

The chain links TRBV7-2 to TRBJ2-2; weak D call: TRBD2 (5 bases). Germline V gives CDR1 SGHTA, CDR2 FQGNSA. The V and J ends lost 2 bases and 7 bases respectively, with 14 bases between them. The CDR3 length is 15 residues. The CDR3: CASSLRAMGSGELFF. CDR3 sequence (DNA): TGTGCCAGCAGCTTAAGGGCCATGGGGAGCGGGGAGCTGTTTTTT. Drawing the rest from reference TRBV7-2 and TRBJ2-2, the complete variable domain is GAGVSQSPSNKVTEKGKDVELRCDPISGHTALYWYRQSLGQGLEFLIYFQGNSAPDKSGLPSDRFSAERTGGSVSTLTIQRTQQEDSAVYLCASSLRAMGSGELFFGEGSRLTVL.

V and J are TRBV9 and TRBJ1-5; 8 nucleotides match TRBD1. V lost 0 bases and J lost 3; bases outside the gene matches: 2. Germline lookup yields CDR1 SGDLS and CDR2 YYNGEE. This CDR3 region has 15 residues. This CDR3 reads CASSVGGQDNQPQHF. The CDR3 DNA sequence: TGTGCCAGCAGCGTAGGGGGACAGGACAATCAGCCCCAGCATTTT.

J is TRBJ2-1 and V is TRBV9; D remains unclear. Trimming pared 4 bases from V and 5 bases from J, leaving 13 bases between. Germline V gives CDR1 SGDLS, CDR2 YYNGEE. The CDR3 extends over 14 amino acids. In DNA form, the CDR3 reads TGTGCCAGCAGCTTGGGTCTAAATGACAATGAGCAGTTCTTC. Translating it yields CASSLGLNDNEQFF.

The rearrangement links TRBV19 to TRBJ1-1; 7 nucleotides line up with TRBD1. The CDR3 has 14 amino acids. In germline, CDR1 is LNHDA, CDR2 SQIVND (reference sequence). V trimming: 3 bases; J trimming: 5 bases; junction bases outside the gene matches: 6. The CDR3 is CASSIRGQWTEAFF. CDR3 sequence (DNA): TGTGCCAGTAGTATCAGGGGACAGTGGACTGAAGCTTTCTTT.

CDR3 amino acids: CASSPRGSNDNEQFF. CDR3 sequence (DNA): TGTGCCAGCAGCCCCCGGGGGAGTAACGACAATGAGCAGTTCTTC. This chain links TRBV7-3 with TRBJ2-1, with a possible D match to TRBD2 (6 bases). Trimming shortened V by 5 bases and J by 5 bases, and 16 bases separated the two germline ends. The CDR3 contains 15 residues. Germline-derived CDR1 and CDR2 are SGHTA and FQGTGA.

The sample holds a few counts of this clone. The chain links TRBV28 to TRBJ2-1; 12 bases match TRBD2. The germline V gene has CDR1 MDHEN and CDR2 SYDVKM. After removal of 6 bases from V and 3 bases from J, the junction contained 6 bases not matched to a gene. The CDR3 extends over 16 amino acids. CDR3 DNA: TGTGCCAGCAGCTCGACTAGCGGGAGCTACTACAATGAGCAGTTCTTC. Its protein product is CASSSTSGSYYNEQFF.

The chain's CDR3 is CASSLQGGVDGYTF. The CDR3 DNA sequence: TGTGCCAGCAGCCTTCAGGGGGGGGTGGATGGCTACACCTTC. The chain has TRBV7-2 and TRBJ1-2, with 7 nucleotides matching TRBD1. The length of the CDR3 is 14 residues. The trim removed 5 bases at V and 6 bases at J, leaving 9 bases unmatched. Per the germline V gene, CDR1 is SGHTA and CDR2 is FQGNSA.

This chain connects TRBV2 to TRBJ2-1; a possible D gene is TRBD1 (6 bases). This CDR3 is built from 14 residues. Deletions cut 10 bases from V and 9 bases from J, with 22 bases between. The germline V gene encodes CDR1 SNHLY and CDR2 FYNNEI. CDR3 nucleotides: TGTGCCACCTCCCAACAGGGAGCGGACAGTGAGCAGTTCTTC. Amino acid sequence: CATSQQGADSEQFF.

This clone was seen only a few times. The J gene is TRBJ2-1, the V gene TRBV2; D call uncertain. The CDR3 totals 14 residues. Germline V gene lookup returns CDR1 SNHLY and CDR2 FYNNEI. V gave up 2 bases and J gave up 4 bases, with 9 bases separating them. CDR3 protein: CASSELASYNEQFF. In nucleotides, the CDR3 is TGTGCCAGCAGTGAACTTGCCTCGTACAATGAGCAGTTCTTC.

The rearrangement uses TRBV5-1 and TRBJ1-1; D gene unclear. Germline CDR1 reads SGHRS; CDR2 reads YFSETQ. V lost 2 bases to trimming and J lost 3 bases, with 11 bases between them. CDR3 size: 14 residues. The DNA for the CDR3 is TGCGCCAGCAGCTTTGGTAATAGGGACACTGAAGCTTTCTTT. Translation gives CASSFGNRDTEAFF.

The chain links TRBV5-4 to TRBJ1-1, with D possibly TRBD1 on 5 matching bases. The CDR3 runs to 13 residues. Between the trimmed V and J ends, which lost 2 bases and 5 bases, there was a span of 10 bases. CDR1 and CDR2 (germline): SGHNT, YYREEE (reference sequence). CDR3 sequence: CASSFGGGTEAFF. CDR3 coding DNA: TGTGCCAGCAGCTTTGGGGGGGGAACTGAAGCTTTCTTT. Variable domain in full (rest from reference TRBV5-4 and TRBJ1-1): ETGVTQSPTHLIKTRGQQVTLRCSSQSGHNTVSWYQQALGQGPQFIFQYYREEENGRGNFPPRFSGLQFPNYSSELNVNALELDDSALYLCASSFGGGTEAFFGQGTRLTVV.

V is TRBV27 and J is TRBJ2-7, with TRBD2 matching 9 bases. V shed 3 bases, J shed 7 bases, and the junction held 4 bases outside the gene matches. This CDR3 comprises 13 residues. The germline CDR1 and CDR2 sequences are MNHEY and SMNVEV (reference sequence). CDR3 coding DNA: TGTGCCAGCAGTTTCGGACTAGCGAGGGAGCAGTACTTC. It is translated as CASSFGLAREQYF.

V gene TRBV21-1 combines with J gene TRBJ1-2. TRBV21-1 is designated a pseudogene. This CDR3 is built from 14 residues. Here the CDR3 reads CASSKGVGVAGYTF. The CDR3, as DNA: TGTGCCAGCAGCAAAGGAGTGGGGGTGGCTGGCTACACCTTC.

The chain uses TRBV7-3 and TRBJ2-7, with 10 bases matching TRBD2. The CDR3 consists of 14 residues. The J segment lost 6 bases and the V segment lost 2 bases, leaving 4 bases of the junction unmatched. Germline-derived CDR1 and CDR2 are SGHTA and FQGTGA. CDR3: CASSLGGTSAEQYF. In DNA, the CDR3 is TGTGCCAGCAGCTTAGGGGGGACTAGCGCCGAGCAGTACTTC.

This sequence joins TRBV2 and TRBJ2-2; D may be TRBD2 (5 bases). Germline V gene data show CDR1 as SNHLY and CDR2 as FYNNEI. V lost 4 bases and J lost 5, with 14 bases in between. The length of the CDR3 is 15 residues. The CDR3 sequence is CASSAAEGTTGELFF. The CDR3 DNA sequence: TGTGCCAGCAGTGCAGCTGAGGGAACTACCGGGGAGCTGTTTTTT.

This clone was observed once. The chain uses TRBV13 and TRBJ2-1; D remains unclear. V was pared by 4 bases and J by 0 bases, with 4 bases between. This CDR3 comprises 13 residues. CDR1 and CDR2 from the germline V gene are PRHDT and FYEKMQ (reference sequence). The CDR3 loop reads CASSSSSYNEQFF. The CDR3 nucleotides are TGTGCCAGCAGCTCAAGCTCCTACAATGAGCAGTTCTTC.

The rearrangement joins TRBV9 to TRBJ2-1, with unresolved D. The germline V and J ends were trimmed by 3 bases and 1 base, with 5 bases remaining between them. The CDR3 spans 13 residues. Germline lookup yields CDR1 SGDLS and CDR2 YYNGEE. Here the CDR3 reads CASSGVSYNEQFF. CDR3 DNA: TGTGCCAGCAGCGGGGTGTCCTACAATGAGCAGTTCTTC.

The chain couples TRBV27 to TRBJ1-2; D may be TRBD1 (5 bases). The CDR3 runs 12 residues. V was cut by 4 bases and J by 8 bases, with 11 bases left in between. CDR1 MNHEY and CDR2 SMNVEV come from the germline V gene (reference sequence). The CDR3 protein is CASSSGGEGYTF. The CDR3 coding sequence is TGTGCCAGCAGTTCTGGGGGGGAAGGCTACACCTTC.

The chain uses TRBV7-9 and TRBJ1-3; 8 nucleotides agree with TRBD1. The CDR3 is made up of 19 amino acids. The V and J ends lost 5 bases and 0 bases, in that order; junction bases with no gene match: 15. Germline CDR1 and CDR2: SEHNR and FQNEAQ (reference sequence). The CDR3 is CASSNRWDRTLSSGNTIYF. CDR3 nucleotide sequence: TGTGCCAGCAGCAATCGATGGGACAGGACTCTCAGCTCTGGAAACACCATATATTTT.

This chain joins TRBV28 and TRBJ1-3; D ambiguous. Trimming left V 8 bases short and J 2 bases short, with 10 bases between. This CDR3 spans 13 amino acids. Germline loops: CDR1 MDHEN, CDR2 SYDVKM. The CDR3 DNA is TGTGCCAGCCGGAGATTCGCTGGAAACACCATATATTTT. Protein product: CASRRFAGNTIYF.